This T cell receptor (beta chain) was sequenced for a study of T cell repertoires in cytomegalovirus infection. Background on the study: The authors relied on CMV epitopes, both recently identified HLA-C-restricted and well-studied HLA-B-restricted. It can be stated that public TCR beta signatures indicated CMV infection as well as a matching HLA type. Broader study findings: Carriage of CMV together with the relevant HLA was identifiable through cumulative public TCR beta family frequency.

This clonotype showed up just a few times. Its antigen is undetermined. CDR1 and CDR2 (germline): MNHNS, SASEGT. This CDR3 spans 11 amino acids. V gave up 6 bases and J gave up 2 bases, with 4 bases separating them. TCRdb re-called the reads with MiXCR, one entry per CDR3 protein. This table holds a few hundred thousand distinct CDR3 sequences, roughly a third found once. The TCR was taken from a human donor in good health (CMV status not recorded). Some clones in this sample may be carry-over from other donors' samples. Here the sequenced sample was cultured PBMCs, taken from culture after CMV antigen stimulation. The gene calls are TRBV6-1 and TRBJ1-1, with D unresolved. This CDR3 is CASRDNTEAFF. Here the CDR3 DNA reads TGTGCCAGCAGGGATAACACTGAAGCTTTCTTT.